The following is a T cell receptor beta chain sequence with its context. What it recognizes is unknown. The record originates from a study of cytomegalovirus exposure and HLA in healthy donors. Study-wide context: Unique TCRs from HLA-typed donors, 85 million to 100 million of them, were held in an early data release. Of the donors genotyped, about 390 in all, about 80% fell in the Caucasian-associated ancestry cluster.

Trimming stripped 6 bases from V and 3 bases from J, with 12 bases between. The germline CDR1 and CDR2 sequences are SNHLY and FYNNEI. The CDR3 consists of 13 residues. The PCR had 60 Vbeta and 13 Jbeta primers. Repertoires were generated with immunoSEQ multiplex PCR, while TCRdb's copy carries only in-frame clones and drops some. The data contain more than 130,000 clones, 73% of them singletons. Regarding the study as a whole: Later, an analysis showed that TCR beta chains associated with HLA were more clonally expanded than others that were equally common.

The V gene is TRBV2, the J gene TRBJ2-7; D unclear. The sequenced sample was PBMCs. The TCR sequence derives from a human donor in good health. CDR3 sequence reads: CASRRTPNYEQYF. CDR3 nucleotides: TGTGCCAGCAGGAGAACCCCAAACTACGAGCAGTACTTC.